These 17 T cell receptor beta chains share one sample of origin, sequenced in a study of cytomegalovirus exposure and HLA in healthy donors. Here immunoSEQ multiplex PCR was the method, and the copy in TCRdb shows in-frame clones only, minus some. The table has 150,000 to 200,000 clones, about 89% seen once. What was sequenced was PBMCs. These receptors were obtained from a man aged 18 to 29 in good health and CMV-seropositive.

The gene calls are TRBV11-2 and TRBJ2-5; possible D gene TRBD1, 6 bases. The germline V gene encodes CDR1 SGHAT and CDR2 FQNNGV. Trimming left V 5 bases short and J 9 bases short, with 16 bases between. This CDR3 comprises 13 residues. CDR3 DNA: TGTGCCAGCAGCACCTGGACAGCAGGGGCCCAGTACTTC. It is translated as CASSTWTAGAQYF.

The J gene is TRBJ2-1, the V gene TRBV6-5; a possible D gene is TRBD1 (6 bases). V gave up 5 bases and J gave up 4 bases, with 15 bases separating them. Per germline, CDR1 MNHEY and CDR2 SVGAGI. The CDR3 has 15 amino acids. The chain's CDR3 is CASSPGTPLYNEQFF. The DNA for the CDR3 is TGTGCCAGCAGTCCCGGGACACCCCTATACAATGAGCAGTTCTTC.

The chain links TRBV2 to TRBJ2-1; D is ambiguous. The CDR3 extends over 11 amino acids. Germline V gene sequence: CDR1 SNHLY, CDR2 FYNNEI. Trimming left V 4 bases short and J 9 bases short, with 7 bases between. DNA of the CDR3: TGTGCCAGCAGTGCGCCGAGTGAGCAGTTCTTC. This gives the protein CASSAPSEQFF. Variable domain in full (rest from reference TRBV2 and TRBJ2-1): EPEVTQTPSHQVTQMGQEVILRCVPISNHLYFYWYRQILGQKVEFLVSFYNNEISEKSEIFDDQFSVERPDGSNFTLKIRSTKLEDSAMYFCASSAPSEQFFGPGTRLTVL.

The chain is built from TRBV29-1 and TRBJ2-1, with 7 bases aligning to TRBD2. Trimming removed 6 bases from V and 4 bases from J; junction bases left unmatched: 6. Germline loops: CDR1 SQVTM, CDR2 ANQGSEA. This CDR3 has 13 residues. Written as DNA, the CDR3 is TGCAGCGTCATCTCTAGCGGATACAATGAGCAGTTCTTC. The encoded protein is CSVISSGYNEQFF.

This clone has more than one count but fewer than ten. The J gene is TRBJ2-7, the V gene TRBV27; unclear D gene. Per germline, CDR1 MNHEY and CDR2 SMNVEV (reference sequence). The CDR3 totals 12 residues. Trimming pared 8 bases from V and 1 base from J, leaving 9 bases between. The CDR3 region is CASGGTSYEQYF. The CDR3 nucleotides read TGTGCCAGCGGCGGAACGTCCTACGAGCAGTACTTC.

This clone was seen a few times. The chain recombines TRBV5-1 with TRBJ2-7; D is possibly TRBD2 (7 bases). The germline V and J ends were trimmed by 5 bases and 3 bases, with 12 bases remaining between them. The CDR3 loop spans 13 amino acids. Germline assignment: CDR1 SGHRS and CDR2 YFSETQ. The CDR3 coding sequence is TGCGCCAGCAGAGGGGGGGGCGGCTACGAGCAGTACTTC. Translating it yields CASRGGGGYEQYF.

This chain joins TRBV29-1 and TRBJ2-5, with D possibly being TRBD2 (5 bases). Deletions cut 6 bases from V and 0 bases from J, with 14 bases between. CDR3 length: 14 amino acids. The V gene's germline CDR1 is SQVTM and CDR2 ANQGSEA. CDR3 protein: CSVLAGDNQETQYF. CDR3 sequence (DNA): TGCAGCGTGCTAGCCGGAGATAACCAAGAGACCCAGTACTTC.

The chain has TRBV4-1 and TRBJ2-1, with a possible D match to TRBD2 (6 bases). There are 17 residues in the CDR3. Trimming left V 5 bases short and J 0 bases short, with 17 bases between. Germline CDR1 MGHRA, CDR2 YSYEKL. The CDR3 reads CASSYRLGKSSYNEQFF. The CDR3 DNA sequence: TGCGCCAGCAGCTACCGACTAGGGAAGAGCTCCTACAATGAGCAGTTCTTC.

The count of this clone is one. CDR3 nucleotide sequence: TGTGCCAGCAGCCCAGCCGGGACTGTTTACAATGAGCAGTTCTTC. Residues: CASSPAGTVYNEQFF. J is TRBJ2-1 and V is TRBV9; tentatively, D is TRBD2 (6 bases). Looked up from germline, CDR1 is SGDLS and CDR2 is YYNGEE. Trimming took 4 bases from V and 4 from J, leaving 15 bases between them. The CDR3 is 15 residues long.

J is TRBJ1-4 and V is TRBV18, with D possibly matching TRBD1 (6 bases). The CDR3 runs to 16 residues. V was trimmed by 2 bases and J by 0 bases, leaving 10 bases between them. Germline lookup yields CDR1 KGHSH and CDR2 LQKENI. The CDR3 nucleotides are TGTGCCAGCTCACCAACAGGGCCCGCAACTAATGAAAAACTGTTTTTT. Translation gives CASSPTGPATNEKLFF.

In DNA form, the CDR3 reads TGCGCCAGCAGCTTAACAGGGGGTCGGGCCTACGAGCAGTACTTC. Its translation is CASSLTGGRAYEQYF. This chain links TRBV5-1 with TRBJ2-7; 8 bases fit TRBD1. V was pared by 2 bases and J by 2 bases, with 6 bases of the junction left unmatched. Germline lookup yields CDR1 SGHRS and CDR2 YFSETQ. CDR3 length: 15 amino acids. Supplemented by reference TRBV5-1 and TRBJ2-7, the full variable domain reads KAGVTQTPRYLIKTRGQQVTLSCSPISGHRSVSWYQQTPGQGLQFLFEYFSETQRNKGNFPGRFSGRQFSNSRSEMNVSTLELGDSALYLCASSLTGGRAYEQYFGPGTRLTVT.

V is TRBV6-1 and J is TRBJ2-7, with 9 bases lining up with TRBD2. The junction had 6 bases not matched to a gene; V was cut back by 4 bases and J by 2 bases. The CDR3 has 15 amino acids. Germline CDR1 reads MNHNS; CDR2 reads SASEGT. The CDR3 here is CASSGLTSGAYEQYF. In DNA form, the CDR3 reads TGTGCCAGCAGTGGACTGACTAGCGGAGCCTACGAGCAGTACTTC.

V usage is TRBV28 and J usage is TRBJ2-7; 7 bases are a match to TRBD1. V was clipped by 5 bases and J by 3 bases; unmatched bases: 10. CDR1 MDHEN and CDR2 SYDVKM come from the germline V gene. This CDR3 has 15 amino acids. The CDR3 loop reads CASSPPGQLDYEQYF. The CDR3 bases are TGTGCCAGCAGTCCACCGGGACAGTTAGACTACGAGCAGTACTTC.

The DNA of the CDR3 is TGTGCCAGCAGCGATCAAGGGGGCCAAGAGACCCAGTACTTC. It encodes CASSDQGGQETQYF. This chain links TRBV9 with TRBJ2-5, with D perhaps TRBD1 (6 bases). This CDR3 contains 14 residues. V was shortened by 3 bases and J by 1 base, with 10 bases between the two germline ends. Looked up from germline, CDR1 is SGDLS and CDR2 is YYNGEE.

The genes are TRBV28 and TRBJ2-7; 9 positions match TRBD1. Unmatched junction bases numbered 10, after V lost 5 bases and J lost 5 bases. The CDR3 runs 15 residues. Germline-derived CDR1 and CDR2 are MDHEN and SYDVKM. The CDR3 DNA follows: TGTGCCAGCAGTGCGCCGGGACAGGGCCCGGACGAGCAGTACTTC. Its translation is CASSAPGQGPDEQYF. The variable domain in full, completed from reference TRBV28 and TRBJ2-7, reads DVKVTQSSRYLVKRTGEKVFLECVQDMDHENMFWYRQDPGLGLRLIYFSYDVKMKEKGDIPEGYSVSREKKERFSLILESASTNQTSMYLCASSAPGQGPDEQYFGPGTRLTVT.

The chain has TRBV6-6 and TRBJ2-5, with D unresolved. Germline CDR1 and CDR2: MNHNY and SVGAGI (reference sequence). The CDR3 is 13 residues long. Trimming removed 4 bases from V and 5 bases from J, with 11 bases in between. The DNA for the CDR3 is TGTGCCAGCAGTTCCTCCCCTGTGGAGACCCAGTACTTC. As protein: CASSSSPVETQYF.

The rearrangement uses TRBV29-1 and TRBJ2-4, with D maybe TRBD2 (6 bases). The CDR3 extends over 14 amino acids. Looked up from germline, CDR1 is SQVTM and CDR2 is ANQGSEA. V shed 6 bases and J shed 1 base, with 13 bases lying between them. The CDR3 sequence: CSVIQGTAKNIQYF. CDR3 nucleotides: TGCAGCGTCATACAAGGGACTGCCAAAAACATTCAGTACTTC. The full variable domain, with the rest looked up from reference TRBV29-1 and TRBJ2-4, is SAVISQKPSRDICQRGTSLTIQCQVDSQVTMMFWYRQQPGQSLTLIATANQGSEATYESGFVIDKFPISRPNLTFSTLTVSNMSPEDSSIYLCSVIQGTAKNIQYFGAGTRLSVL.